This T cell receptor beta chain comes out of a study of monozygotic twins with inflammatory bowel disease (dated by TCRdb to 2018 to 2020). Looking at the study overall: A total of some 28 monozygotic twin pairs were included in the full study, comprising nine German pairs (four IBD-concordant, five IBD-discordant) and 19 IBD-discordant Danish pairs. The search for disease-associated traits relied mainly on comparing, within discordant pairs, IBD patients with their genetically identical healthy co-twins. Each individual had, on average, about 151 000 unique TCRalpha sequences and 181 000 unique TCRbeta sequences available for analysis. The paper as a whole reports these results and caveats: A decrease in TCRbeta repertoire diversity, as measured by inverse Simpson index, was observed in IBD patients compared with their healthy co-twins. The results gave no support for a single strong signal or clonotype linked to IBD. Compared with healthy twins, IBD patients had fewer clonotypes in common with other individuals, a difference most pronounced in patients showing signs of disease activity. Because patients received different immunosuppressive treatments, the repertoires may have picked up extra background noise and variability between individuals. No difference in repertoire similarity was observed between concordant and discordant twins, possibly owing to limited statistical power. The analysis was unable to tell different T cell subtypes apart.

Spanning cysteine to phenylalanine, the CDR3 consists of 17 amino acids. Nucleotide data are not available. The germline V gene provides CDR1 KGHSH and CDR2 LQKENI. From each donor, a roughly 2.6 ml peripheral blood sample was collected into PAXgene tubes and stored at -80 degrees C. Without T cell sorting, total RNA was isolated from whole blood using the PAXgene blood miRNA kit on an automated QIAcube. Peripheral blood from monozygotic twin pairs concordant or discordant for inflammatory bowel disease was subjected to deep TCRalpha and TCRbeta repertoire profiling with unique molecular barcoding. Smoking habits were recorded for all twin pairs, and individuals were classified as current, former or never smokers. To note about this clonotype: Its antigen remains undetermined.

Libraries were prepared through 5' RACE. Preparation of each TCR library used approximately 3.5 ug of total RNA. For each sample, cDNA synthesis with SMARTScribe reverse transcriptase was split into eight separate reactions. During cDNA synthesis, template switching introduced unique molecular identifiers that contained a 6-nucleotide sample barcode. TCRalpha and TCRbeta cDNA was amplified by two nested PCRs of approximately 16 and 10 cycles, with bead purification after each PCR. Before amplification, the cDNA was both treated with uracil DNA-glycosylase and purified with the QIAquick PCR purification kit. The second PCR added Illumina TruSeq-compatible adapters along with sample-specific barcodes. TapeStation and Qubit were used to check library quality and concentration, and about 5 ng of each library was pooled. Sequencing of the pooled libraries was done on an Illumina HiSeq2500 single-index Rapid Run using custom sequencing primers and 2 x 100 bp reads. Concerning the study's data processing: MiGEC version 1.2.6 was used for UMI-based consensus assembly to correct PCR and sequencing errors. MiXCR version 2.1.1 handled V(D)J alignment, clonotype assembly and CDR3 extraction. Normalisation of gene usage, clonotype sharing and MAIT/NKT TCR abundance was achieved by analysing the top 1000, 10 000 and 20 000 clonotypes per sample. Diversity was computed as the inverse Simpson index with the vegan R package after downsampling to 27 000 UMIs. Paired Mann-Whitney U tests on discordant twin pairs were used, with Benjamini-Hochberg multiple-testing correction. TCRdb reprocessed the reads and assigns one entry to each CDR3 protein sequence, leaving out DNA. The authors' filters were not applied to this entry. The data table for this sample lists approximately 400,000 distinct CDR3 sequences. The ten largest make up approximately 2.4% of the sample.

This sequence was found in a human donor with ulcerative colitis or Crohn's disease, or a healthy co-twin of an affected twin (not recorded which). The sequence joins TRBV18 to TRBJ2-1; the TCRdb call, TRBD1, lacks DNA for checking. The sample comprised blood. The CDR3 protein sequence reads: CASSPGTGQGAVNEQFF.